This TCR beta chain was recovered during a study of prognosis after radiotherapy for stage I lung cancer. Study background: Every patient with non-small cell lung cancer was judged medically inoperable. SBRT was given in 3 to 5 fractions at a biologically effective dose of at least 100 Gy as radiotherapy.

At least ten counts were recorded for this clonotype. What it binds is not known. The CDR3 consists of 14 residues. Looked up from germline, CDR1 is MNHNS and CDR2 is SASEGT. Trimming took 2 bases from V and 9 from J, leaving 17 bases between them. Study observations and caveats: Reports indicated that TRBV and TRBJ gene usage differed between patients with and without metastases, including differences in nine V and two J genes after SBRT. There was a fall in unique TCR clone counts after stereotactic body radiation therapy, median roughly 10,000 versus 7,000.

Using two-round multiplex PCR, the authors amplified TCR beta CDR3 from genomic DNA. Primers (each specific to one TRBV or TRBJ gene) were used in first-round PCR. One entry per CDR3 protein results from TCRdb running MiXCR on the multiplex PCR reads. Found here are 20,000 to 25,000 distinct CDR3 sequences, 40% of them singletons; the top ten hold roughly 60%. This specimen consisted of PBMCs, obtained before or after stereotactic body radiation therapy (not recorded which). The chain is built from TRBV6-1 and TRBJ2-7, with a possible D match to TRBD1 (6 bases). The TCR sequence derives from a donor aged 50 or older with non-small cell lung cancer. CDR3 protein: CASSESSAGDAQYF. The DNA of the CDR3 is TGTGCCAGCAGTGAATCCAGCGCAGGGGATGCGCAGTACTTC.